This T cell receptor (beta chain) was obtained from a study of T cell responses to AZD1222 COVID-19 vaccine. Study context: Whether given at about 4 or about 12 weeks, second doses were pooled.

The data were produced by immunoSEQ multiplex PCR, yet TCRdb's version contains in-frame clones alone and is incomplete. The repertoire consists of 120,000 to 150,000 clones, with about 93% occurring once and the leading ten covering around 5.4%. Findings and limits, study-wide: Two AZD1222 administrations were followed by greater Spike-specific TCR breadth and depth. Reports indicate that nearly half of spike-specific TCRs are directed at unmutated variant regions.

In the case of this clone: What it binds is not known.

The CDR3 length is 13 residues. Germline CDR1 reads SGHTA; CDR2 reads FQGNSA. V was trimmed by 4 bases and J by 10 bases, leaving 11 bases between them. Specimen: peripheral blood, collected on day 0 of AZD1222 vaccination. This TCR derives from an adult in good health. This chain connects TRBV7-2 to TRBJ1-6; a possible D gene is TRBD1 (5 bases). The CDR3 reads CASSSGLGSPLHF. The CDR3, as DNA: TGTGCCAGCAGCTCGGGACTGGGGTCACCCCTCCACTTT.